The 26 T cell receptor gamma chains reported below all come from one sample, sequenced in a study of γδ T cells in repeated Plasmodium falciparum infection. Bulk repertoires came from Vgamma9/Vdelta2+ or Vdelta2-negative gammadelta T cells flow-sorted from PBMC. TCRdb reanalysed the multiplex PCR reads with CATT. Of approximately 26,000 gamma-chain clones detected, 2.5% to 3.5% appear once; the ten largest clones hold 25% to 40%. Specimen: gamma-delta T cells from blood. The receptor source for this set is a pool of human donors (malaria-infected and uninfected, not separated).

This clone was found a few times. The protein in TCRdb stems from a much larger clone and differs at residue 10 from this DNA's translation, likely a read error; here the protein is translated from the DNA. The V and J genes are TRGV8 and TRGJ1 or TRGJ2. Since TCRdb gives no J gene, matching the DNA to germline was used here to assign it. The V gene end was trimmed by 4 bases and the J gene end by 8 bases; junction bases not matched to a gene: 14. The CDR3 extends over 14 amino acids. Per germline, CDR1 VENAVY and CDR2 YDSYNSRV. CDR3 residues: CATWDRKNEHKKLF. The CDR3 coding sequence is TGTGCCACCTGGGACCGGAAAAACGAACATAAGAAACTCTTT.

With respect to this clone: The protein TCRdb lists belongs to a much larger clone and differs from this DNA's translation at residue 8, which points to a read error; the protein shown is made from the DNA. The V and J genes are TRGV9 and TRGJP1. TCRdb records no J gene; here it was assigned by comparing the DNA to germline. Germline trimming cut 4 bases from V and 0 bases from J; bases unmatched to any gene: 11. This CDR3 has 17 amino acids. Germline CDR1 and CDR2: GITISATS and ISYDGTV (reference sequence). This CDR3 reads CALWDHRGYTTGWFKIF. The DNA of the CDR3 is TGTGCCTTGTGGGACCACAGGGGATATACCACTGGTTGGTTCAAGATATTT.

This clone was picked up many times. The protein recorded in TCRdb matches a much larger clone and deviates from this DNA's translation at residue 4, suggesting a read error; the protein here is obtained by translating the DNA. This chain links TRGV8 with TRGJ1 or TRGJ2. CDR1 VENAVY and CDR2 YDSYNSRV come from the germline V gene. The CDR3 length is 13 residues. CDR3 nucleotides: TGTGCCACCCGGGATGACAATTATTATAAGAAACTCTTT. Its protein is CATRDDNYYKKLF.

Worth noting for this clone: TCRdb's protein for this DNA is that of a much larger clone and differs from the translation at residue 9, likely a read error; the protein shown is the DNA translation. This sequence joins TRGV8 and TRGJ1 or TRGJ2. Because TCRdb records no J gene, it was assigned here through a match of the DNA to germline. Germline loops: CDR1 VENAVY, CDR2 YDSYNSRV. J lost 5 bases, V lost 5 bases, and 12 bases had no gene match. The CDR3 runs to 14 residues. The CDR3 nucleotides are TGTGCCACCTGGGTTCTGCGGGTCAATTATAAGAAACTCTTT. This sequence encodes CATWVLRVNYKKLF.

About this clone itself: A far larger clone differs by one base, so this is likely a read error. This CDR3 is also generated by other DNA sequences in the sample. The rearrangement links TRGV9 to TRGJP. TCRdb lists no J gene, so it was determined here by aligning the DNA to germline. V dropped 1 base and J dropped 4; count of bases not matched to a gene: 7. The CDR3 length is 18 residues. Per germline, CDR1 GITISATS and CDR2 ISYDGTV (reference sequence). CDR3 coding DNA: TGTGCCTTGTGGGAGGTACACCTTCAAGAGTTGGGCAAAAAAATCAAGGTATTT. Amino acids: CALWEVHLQELGKKIKVF.

This clone has a count of ten or more. TCRdb's entry gives the protein of a much larger clone, which mismatches this DNA's translation at residue 4, likely from a read error; the protein reported here is translated from the DNA. This rearrangement joins TRGV9 to TRGJ1 or TRGJ2. TCRdb carries no J gene annotation; the J gene was assigned here by matching the DNA with germline. The CDR3 is 14 amino acids. The V gene's germline CDR1 is GITISATS and CDR2 ISYDGTV (reference sequence). In DNA, the CDR3 is TGTGCCTTGCGGGAGGCGTCCCCTTATTATAAGAAACTCTTT. The encoded protein is CALREASPYYKKLF.

This clone occurred many times. This DNA's translation and the protein TCRdb lists, from a much larger clone, do not match at residue 2, likely due to a read error; the protein shown is translated from the DNA. This chain joins TRGV9 and TRGJP. CDR3 length: 16 amino acids. CDR1 GITISATS and CDR2 ISYDGTV come from the germline V gene (reference sequence). The CDR3 spells CTLWRSQELGKKIKVF. DNA for the CDR3: TGTACCTTGTGGAGAAGTCAAGAGTTGGGCAAAAAAATCAAGGTATTT.

This clone occurred many times. The protein held in TCRdb is that of a much larger clone and does not match this DNA's translation at residue 4, likely because of a read error; the protein shown is translated from the DNA. This same CDR3 is encoded by further DNA sequences in the sample. The gene calls are TRGV9 and TRGJ1 or TRGJ2. Matching the DNA to germline supplied the J gene, which TCRdb does not give. The CDR3 covers 15 residues. Germline V CDR1 and CDR2: GITISATS, ISYDGTV (reference sequence). CDR3 coding DNA: TGTGCCTTGCGGGAAGTCTTACTGCCTTATTATAAGAAACTCTTT. This gives the protein CALREVLLPYYKKLF.

This clone was counted many times. This likely stems from a read error, as it lies one base from a far larger clone. The chain employs TRGV3 and TRGJ1 or TRGJ2. Here the J gene was assigned by germline matching of the DNA, as TCRdb has none. This CDR3 has 15 residues. Germline CDR1 VTNTFY, CDR2 YDVSTARD (reference sequence). DNA of the CDR3: TGTGCCACTTGGGACAGGCCGGGTGTGTATTATAAGAAACTCTTT. Amino acid sequence: CATWDRPGVYYKKLF.

This clone was counted many times. The rearrangement uses TRGV4 and TRGJ1 or TRGJ2. In germline, CDR1 is EGSTGY, CDR2 YDSYTSSV. J lost 5 bases, V lost 0 bases, and 4 bases had no gene match. The CDR3 has 13 amino acids. CDR3: CATWDGINYKKLF. CDR3 sequence (DNA): TGTGCCACCTGGGATGGGATTAATTATAAGAAACTCTTT.

A word on this clone: TCRdb's protein, taken from a much larger clone, differs from this DNA's translation at residue 11, likely owing to a read error; the protein displayed comes from the DNA. V and J are TRGV4 and TRGJ1 or TRGJ2. This CDR3 has 14 residues. Germline V gives CDR1 EGSTGY, CDR2 YDSYTSSV. This CDR3 is CATWDAPDYYEKLF. The CDR3 DNA sequence: TGTGCCACCTGGGATGCCCCGGATTATTATGAGAAACTCTTT.

This clone was observed many times. The protein given by TCRdb reflects a much larger clone and differs at residue 4 from this DNA's translation, likely from a read error; the protein shown is the DNA's translation. The chain employs TRGV4 and TRGJ1 or TRGJ2. The germline V gene encodes CDR1 EGSTGY and CDR2 YDSYTSSV. The CDR3 is 11 amino acids. The CDR3 spells CATRDARVGVF. The CDR3 DNA follows: TGTGCCACCAGGGATGCGCGGGTTGGAGTCTTT.

Concerning this clone itself: TCRdb lists the protein of a much larger clone for this DNA, which differs at residue 14, so this is likely a read error; the protein given here is translated from the DNA itself. The chain recombines TRGV9 with TRGJP. The J gene, not given by TCRdb, was assigned here from a germline match of the nucleotide sequence. Looked up from germline, CDR1 is GITISATS and CDR2 is ISYDGTV (reference sequence). The CDR3 covers 18 residues. The CDR3 DNA reads TGTGCCTTGTGGGAGGTTCGAGGGGAAGAGTTGGGCAAAGAAATCAAGGTATTT. This translates into CALWEVRGEELGKEIKVF.

Turning to this clone: This DNA's translation and the protein TCRdb lists, from a much larger clone, do not match at residue 6, likely due to a read error; the protein shown is translated from the DNA. This chain joins TRGV2 and TRGJ1 or TRGJ2. The J gene is absent in TCRdb and was assigned here via DNA matching to germline. This CDR3 comprises 11 residues. V shed 2 bases, J shed 12 bases, and the junction held 7 bases outside the gene matches. Per germline, CDR1 EGSNGY and CDR2 YDSYNSKV. As DNA, the CDR3 is TGTGCCACCTGGGACGAGCGCAGGAAACTCTTT. Amino acids: CATWDERRKLF.

With regard to this clone: The TCRdb record carries a much larger clone's protein, which differs from this DNA's translation at residue 8; a read error is the likely cause, and the protein listed here is the DNA translation. The chain couples TRGV4 to TRGJ1 or TRGJ2. No J segment appears in TCRdb, so it was assigned here by matching the sequence to germline. Germline V gene sequence: CDR1 EGSTGY, CDR2 YDSYTSSV. This CDR3 region has 14 residues. V lost 4 bases and J lost 3; bases outside the gene matches: 9. CDR3 protein: CATWDIRGYYKKLF. DNA for the CDR3: TGTGCCACCTGGGACATAAGGGGTTATTATAAGAAACTCTTT.

As concerns this clone: The protein TCRdb lists belongs to a much larger clone and differs from this DNA's translation at residue 2, which points to a read error; the protein shown is made from the DNA. The CDR3 here is CTLWEVFSQRTGWFKIF. The CDR3 nucleotides are TGTACCTTGTGGGAGGTCTTTTCCCAAAGGACTGGTTGGTTCAAGATATTT. The V call is TRGV9, the J call TRGJP1. The J gene was missing in TCRdb and was found by matching the end of the DNA to germline. Germline lookup yields CDR1 GITISATS and CDR2 ISYDGTV (reference sequence). The CDR3 runs 17 residues.

This clone was seen repeatedly, ten times or more. A far bigger clonotype differs at one base, so this is likely a read error. Other DNA sequences in the sample encode the same CDR3. This chain joins TRGV9 and TRGJP. Germline V gene lookup returns CDR1 GITISATS and CDR2 ISYDGTV (reference sequence). The CDR3 is 17 residues long. The DNA for the CDR3 is TGTGCCTTGTGGGAGGTGACTGGTGAGTTGGGCAAAAAGATCAAGGTATTT. Protein sequence: CALWEVTGELGKKIKVF.

This clone was counted at least ten times. J is TRGJ1 or TRGJ2 and V is TRGV4. CDR3 length equals 14 residues. The J segment lost 0 bases and the V segment lost 3 bases, leaving 5 bases of the junction unmatched. Germline V gives CDR1 EGSTGY, CDR2 YDSYTSSV. For the CDR3, the DNA is TGTGCCACCTGGGATTTCTCGAATTATTATAAGAAACTCTTT. Its protein is CATWDFSNYYKKLF.

This clone was observed a few times. The protein recorded in TCRdb matches a much larger clone and deviates from this DNA's translation at residue 8, suggesting a read error; the protein here is obtained by translating the DNA. This CDR3 reads CALWDARGELGKKIKVF. The CDR3 DNA sequence: TGTGCCTTGTGGGACGCAAGAGGAGAGTTGGGCAAAAAAATCAAGGTATTT. The chain links TRGV9 to TRGJP. The J gene, missing from TCRdb, was assigned here through DNA to germline matching. The junction had 9 bases not matched to a gene; V was cut back by 4 bases and J by 6 bases. Per germline, CDR1 GITISATS and CDR2 ISYDGTV (reference sequence). The CDR3 is 17 residues long.

The table lists this clone with many counts. This DNA translates differently at residue 11 from the TCRdb protein, which is that of a much larger clone; a read error is likely, and the protein shown is the DNA's own translation. The CDR3 region has the DNA TGTGCCACCTGGGACGGGCTGGATTATAAGAGACTCTTT. Its translation is CATWDGLDYKRLF. The chain couples TRGV2 to TRGJ1 or TRGJ2. Germline lookup yields CDR1 EGSNGY and CDR2 YDSYNSKV. This CDR3 region has 13 residues.

This clone appeared many times. With only one base between it and a far larger clone, this is likely a read error. The same CDR3 is also encoded by other DNA sequences in this sample. The chain recombines TRGV4 with TRGJ1 or TRGJ2. CDR1 is EGSTGY, CDR2 YDSYTSSV, per germline. The CDR3 consists of 12 residues. The CDR3 bases are TGCGCCACCTGGGATGGGCACTTGAGGAAACTCTTT. As protein: CATWDGHLRKLF.

This clone was picked up a small number of times. Only one base separates this from a far larger clonotype, so it likely reflects a read error. The same CDR3 can be traced to other DNA sequences in this sample. With the J gene uncalled, the V gene is TRGV9. Germline V lookup: CDR1 GITISATS, CDR2 ISYDGTV (reference sequence). CDR3 length: 17 residues. CDR3 sequence reads: CALWESAQELGKKIKVF. The CDR3 DNA sequence: TGTGCCTTGTGGGAGTCAGCCCAAGAGTTGGGCAAAAAAATCAAGGTGTTT.

This clone came up many times. The V and J genes are TRGV8 and TRGJ1 or TRGJ2. Germline CDR1 is VENAVY and CDR2 is YDSYNSRV. The CDR3 loop spans 14 amino acids. J gave up 6 bases and V 1 base, and 9 bases lay outside the gene matches. DNA of the CDR3: TGTGCCACCTGGGATAGAGCTCTGGGTTATAAGAAACTCTTT. Translated: CATWDRALGYKKLF.

This clone was seen many times. The V call is TRGV2, the J call TRGJ1 or TRGJ2. The CDR3 is 17 residues long. After removal of 2 bases from V and 1 base from J, the junction contained 14 bases not matched to a gene. Germline lookup yields CDR1 EGSNGY and CDR2 YDSYNSKV. The CDR3 sequence is CATWDVTPPPNYYKKLF. CDR3 DNA sequence: TGTGCCACCTGGGACGTGACCCCTCCCCCCAATTATTATAAGAAACTCTTT.

This clone has at least ten counts. The junction and the germline gene differ at one end; a read error may be behind it. The chain carries TRGV3 and TRGJP2. Matching the DNA to germline supplied the J gene, which TCRdb does not give. Per germline, CDR1 VTNTFY and CDR2 YDVSTARD (reference sequence). This CDR3 spans 17 amino acids. The CDR3 region is CATRDRPGLGSDWIKTF. CDR3 bases: TGTGCCACCCGGGACAGGCCGGGGTTGGGTAGTGATTGGATCAAGACGTTT.

This clone has ten or more counts. The same CDR3 can be traced to other DNA sequences in this sample. CDR3 in DNA: TGTGCCACCTGGGATAGGCCGTTTCTCACTGGTTGGTTCAAGATATTT. Residues: CATWDRPFLTGWFKIF. The rearrangement joins TRGV8 to TRGJP1. Here the J gene was assigned by germline matching of the DNA, as TCRdb has none. The junction had 8 bases not matched to a gene; V was cut back by 0 bases and J by 4 bases. Germline CDR1 VENAVY, CDR2 YDSYNSRV. This CDR3 is built from 16 residues.